Following are 6 T cell receptor beta chains from one sample sequenced in a study of T cells in Graves' hyperthyroidism and ophthalmopathy (dated by TCRdb to about 2019). Library construction relied on multiplex PCR. The instrument given in TCRdb is Illumina HiSeq 2000. TCR beta CDR3 regions were amplified from RNA transcripts. For the first round of RT-PCR on the TCR CDR3, the HTBI primer set was used together with the Qiagen OneStep RT-PCR kit. TCRdb trimmed the raw reads at Q25, called clones with MiXCR and kept productive beta chains. All rows with the same CDR3 protein become a single entry with the most common DNA and genes. This sample holds roughly 500,000 distinct CDR3 sequences; about 20% were observed only once. 45% to 55% of the sample lies in the top ten. The sequencing sample was made of blood. The receptors come from a woman in her seventies with Graves' ophthalmopathy.

The rearrangement links TRBV11-2 to TRBJ1-2; D gene unclear. CDR1 SGHAT and CDR2 FQNNGV come from the germline V gene. The CDR3 spans 14 residues. V lost 5 bases and J 0 bases, leaving 10 bases between the germline ends. The DNA of the CDR3 is TGTGCCAGCAGCCAAGATGCGGCTAACTATGGCTACACCTTC. This translates into CASSQDAANYGYTF.

The V call is TRBV6-1, the J call TRBJ1-6; 8 nucleotides match TRBD1. V lost 1 base, J lost 3 bases, and 5 bases stayed unmatched. The length of the CDR3 is 17 residues. Germline CDR1 MNHNS, CDR2 SASEGT. CDR3 in DNA: TGTGCCAGCAGTGAAGGGACAGGGAGTTACTATAATTCACCCCTCCACTTT. It specifies CASSEGTGSYYNSPLHF.

The chain couples TRBV28 to TRBJ2-7; 9 bases match TRBD2. Germline-derived CDR1 and CDR2 are MDHEN and SYDVKM. V shed 11 bases, J shed 0 bases, and the junction held 11 bases outside the gene matches. The CDR3 is 15 amino acids. CDR3: CAGKGGSGSSYEQYF. The CDR3 region has the DNA TGTGCCGGCAAGGGAGGTAGCGGGAGCTCCTACGAGCAGTACTTC.

This clonotype has just a few counts. The chain employs TRBV20-1 and TRBJ2-1; 8 bases map to TRBD2. Trimming at V came to 5 bases and at J to 6 bases, leaving 6 bases not matched to a gene. The CDR3 consists of 13 residues. In germline, CDR1 is DFQATT, CDR2 SNEGSKA (reference sequence). As DNA, the CDR3 is TGCAGTGCTTCCGCGGGACTAGGCAATGAGCAGTTCTTC. It specifies CSASAGLGNEQFF.

This clonotype was observed a few times. The rearrangement joins TRBV12-3 or TRBV12-4 to TRBJ2-1, with 11 nucleotides matching TRBD2. J lost 4 bases, V lost 6 bases, and 5 bases had no gene match. The CDR3 is 15 residues long. This CDR3 is CASSFWTSGYNEQFF. The CDR3 coding sequence is TGTGCCAGCAGCTTTTGGACTAGCGGGTACAATGAGCAGTTCTTC.

This sequence joins TRBV5-1 and TRBJ2-1, with unresolved D. The CDR3 runs 14 residues. Germline CDR1 SGHRS, CDR2 YFSETQ. V was pared by 1 base and J by 7 bases, with 12 bases between. DNA of the CDR3: TGCGCCAGCAGCTTGCCTGGGATTACGAATGAGCAGTTCTTC. As protein: CASSLPGITNEQFF.